The rows below give T cell receptor beta chains drawn from one sample of a study of blood T cell repertoires in COVID-19. Assay: immunoSEQ multiplex PCR; the TCRdb copy retains only in-frame clones and omits some. The profile covers about 200,000 clones, with about 86% appearing a single time and roughly 10% taken by the ten largest. Sequenced: peripheral blood. These receptor sequences come from a woman aged 45 to 65 with COVID-19, enrolled during active disease. Each CDR3 is given with its conserved first and last residue. A D gene is named only where the DNA matches it firmly. Expanded clones get a size class; other rows say once, few or many, or leave the size out.

v_call	j_call	d_call	clone_size	cdr3_aa	cdr3_nt
TRBV19	TRBJ2-3	NA	NA	CASSIWPRTDTQYF	TGTGCCAGTAGTATTTGGCCCCGCACAGATACGCAGTATTTT
TRBV27	TRBJ2-2	TRBD2	NA	CASSPLLAGGPGTGELFF	TGTGCCAGCAGTCCTCTGTTAGCGGGGGGGCCTGGTACCGGGGAGCTGTTTTTT
TRBV7-6	TRBJ2-3	TRBD2	NA	CASSMGSGGARDTQYF	TGTGCCAGCAGCATGGGAAGCGGGGGGGCCCGAGATACGCAGTATTTT
TRBV9	TRBJ1-5	NA	NA	CASSVDAGDQPQHF	TGTGCCAGCAGCGTAGATGCAGGGGACCAGCCCCAGCATTTT
TRBV15	TRBJ1-4	TRBD1	few	CATSGTGEEKLFF	TGTGCCACCAGCGGGACAGGGGAAGAAAAACTGTTTTTT
TRBV13	TRBJ1-4	NA	NA	CASSLTRVIGEKLFF	TGTGCCAGCAGCCTCACCCGGGTGATTGGGGAAAAACTGTTTTTT
TRBV12-3/TRBV12-4	TRBJ1-2	TRBD1	NA	CASGTGEIYTF	TGTGCCAGCGGGACAGGGGAGATCTACACCTTC
TRBV4-1	TRBJ1-1	NA	NA	CASSQEGRADAFF	TGCGCCAGCAGCCAAGAGGGCAGGGCAGACGCTTTCTTT
TRBV10-1	TRBJ2-3	NA	NA	CASSESAIDTQYF	TGCGCCAGCAGTGAGTCAGCGATCGACACGCAGTATTTT
TRBV6-5	TRBJ1-3	NA	NA	CASSPTASSGNTIYF	TGTGCCAGCAGCCCGACAGCGAGCTCTGGAAACACCATATATTTT
TRBV7-9	TRBJ2-3	TRBD2	NA	CASSLSGRGTSGTDTQYF	TGTGCCAGCAGCTTGTCAGGGCGGGGGACTAGCGGTACAGATACGCAGTATTTT
TRBV10-3	TRBJ1-6	TRBD1	NA	CAISEERGRGHNSPLHF	TGTGCCATCAGTGAAGAGAGGGGGCGAGGGCATAATTCACCCCTCCACTTT
TRBV19	TRBJ2-2	NA	NA	CASRIQGAGTGELFF	TGTGCCAGTAGGATCCAGGGAGCGGGCACCGGGGAGCTGTTTTTT
TRBV7-2	TRBJ2-7	NA	NA	CASSSATEGNRQYF	TGTGCCAGCAGCTCAGCGACGGAGGGGAATCGGCAGTACTTC
TRBV10-2	TRBJ2-3	NA	NA	CASRQGSATDTQYF	TGCGCCAGCAGACAGGGTAGCGCGACAGATACGCAGTATTTT
TRBV7-2	TRBJ2-1	TRBD2	NA	CASSSTSGDNEQFF	TGTGCCAGCAGCTCCACTAGCGGGGACAATGAGCAGTTCTTC
TRBV7-2	TRBJ1-5	NA	once	CASSLGTANQPQHF	TGTGCCAGCAGCTTAGGGACAGCTAATCAGCCCCAGCATTTT
TRBV19	TRBJ1-5	NA	NA	CASSSQAGNQPQHF	TGTGCCAGTAGTTCACAGGCAGGGAATCAGCCCCAGCATTTT
TRBV5-1	TRBJ1-1	NA	NA	CASSLQGGDTEAFF	TGCGCCAGCAGCTTACAGGGTGGGGACACTGAAGCTTTCTTT
TRBV19	TRBJ1-5	TRBD1	NA	CAGGQGVDQPQHF	TGTGCCGGGGGACAGGGGGTCGATCAGCCCCAGCATTTT
TRBV7-2	TRBJ1-3	TRBD1	NA	CASSSLTGAGNTIYF	TGTGCCAGCAGCTCGCTGACAGGGGCAGGAAACACCATATATTTT
TRBV6-6	TRBJ2-1	NA	NA	CASSYSVGELVNEQFF	TGTGCCAGCAGTTACTCGGTCGGGGAATTGGTCAATGAGCAGTTCTTC
TRBV19	TRBJ1-1	TRBD1	NA	CASSIVGQGETEAFF	TGTGCCAGTAGTATAGTTGGACAGGGAGAAACTGAAGCTTTCTTT
TRBV20-1	TRBJ2-4	TRBD2	NA	CSASDSTSGAKNIQYF	TGCAGTGCTAGTGACTCGACTAGCGGGGCCAAAAACATTCAGTACTTC
TRBV6-2/TRBV6-3	TRBJ2-1	NA	NA	CASRPQGPLRGNEQFF	TGTGCCAGCAGACCTCAGGGGCCTCTAAGGGGGAACGAGCAGTTCTTC
TRBV28	TRBJ1-5	NA	NA	CASSSRVPGQPQHF	TGTGCCAGCAGTTCCCGGGTCCCGGGACAGCCCCAGCATTTT
TRBV11-3	TRBJ2-5	TRBD1	NA	CASSLERDRGQETQYF	TGTGCCAGCAGCTTAGAGCGGGACAGGGGCCAAGAGACCCAGTACTTC
TRBV7-2	TRBJ2-3	NA	NA	CASSLAAFTDTQYF	TGTGCCAGCAGCTTAGCAGCTTTCACAGATACGCAGTATTTT